This T cell receptor (beta chain) came from a study of T cell responses to AZD1222 COVID-19 vaccine. Study-level results: Epitopes outside B.1.351 and B.1.1.7 mutated regions reportedly drew nearly half of spike TCRs.

To note about this clone: The antigen is not known.

Pooling of second doses given at about 4 or about 12 weeks was done. Trimming took 7 bases from V and 0 from J, leaving 15 bases between them. Germline V gene sequence: CDR1 LGHNT, CDR2 FRNRAP. The CDR3 sequence is 16 residues long. The data were produced by immunoSEQ multiplex PCR, yet TCRdb's version contains in-frame clones alone and is incomplete. The sample holds approximately 180,000 clones; around 90% are singletons and the top ten take 25% to 30%. The TCR comes from an adult who received the AZD1222 COVID-19 vaccine. The sample was peripheral blood, taken 28 days after the second AZD1222 dose. J is TRBJ2-2 and V is TRBV12-5; D not resolved. As DNA, the CDR3 is TGTGCTAGTGCTTTCAGTTCCCTCGCGAACACCGGGGAGCTGTTTTTT. Encoded protein: CASAFSSLANTGELFF.